These T cell receptor beta chains were read from a single sample in a study of Ad26.COV2.S vaccination and SARS-CoV-2 variants. Here immunoSEQ multiplex PCR was the method, and the copy in TCRdb shows in-frame clones only, minus some. The sample records more than 300,000 clones, around 84% being singletons. Sequenced material: peripheral blood, taken in a trial of Ad26.COV2.S vaccine versus placebo. The receptors were gathered from a person between 18 and 65 years old who received the Ad26.COV2.S COVID-19 vaccine or a placebo. Each CDR3 is given with its conserved first and last residue. The order of the fields is D gene, clone size, J gene, V gene, CDR3 protein, CDR3 DNA. The D gene is left open where the match is weak. Clone size is shown for a subset of rows, as once, few, many or a class of expanded clone.

D gene: NA; clone size: NA; J gene: TRBJ1-3; V gene: TRBV19; CDR3 protein: CASSIGGSIFSGNTIYF; CDR3 DNA: TGTGCCAGTAGTATCGGGGGGAGTATATTCTCTGGAAACACCATATATTTT
D gene: TRBD1; clone size: NA; J gene: TRBJ1-5; V gene: TRBV18; CDR3 protein: CASSPGTGRGQPQHF; CDR3 DNA: TGTGCCAGCTCACCAGGGACAGGGAGAGGACAGCCCCAGCATTTT
D gene: NA; clone size: once; J gene: TRBJ2-3; V gene: TRBV7-2; CDR3 protein: CASSLLDTQYF; CDR3 DNA: TGTGCCAGCAGCTTACTAGATACGCAGTATTTT
D gene: NA; clone size: NA; J gene: TRBJ2-3; V gene: TRBV10-3; CDR3 protein: CATSSSTDTQYF; CDR3 DNA: TGTGCCACCTCGTCGAGCACAGATACGCAGTATTTT
D gene: NA; clone size: once; J gene: TRBJ2-3; V gene: TRBV15; CDR3 protein: CATSPRGGTASTDTQYF; CDR3 DNA: TGTGCCACCAGCCCCCGGGGGGGGACAGCTAGCACAGATACGCAGTATTTT
D gene: NA; clone size: NA; J gene: TRBJ1-6; V gene: TRBV25-1; CDR3 protein: CASSESSYNSPLHF; CDR3 DNA: TGTGCCAGCAGTGAAAGCTCCTATAATTCACCCCTCCACTTT
D gene: NA; clone size: NA; J gene: TRBJ1-5; V gene: TRBV6-1; CDR3 protein: CASSEVSNQPQHF; CDR3 DNA: TGTGCCAGCAGTGAAGTGAGCAATCAGCCCCAGCATTTT
D gene: NA; clone size: once; J gene: TRBJ2-2; V gene: TRBV12-3/TRBV12-4; CDR3 protein: CAYGSLNTGELFF; CDR3 DNA: TGTGCTTATGGAAGCTTGAATACCGGGGAGCTGTTTTTT
D gene: NA; clone size: NA; J gene: TRBJ1-2; V gene: TRBV5-6; CDR3 protein: CASSRDSPGYGYTF; CDR3 DNA: TGTGCCAGCAGCCGAGACAGCCCTGGATATGGCTACACCTTC
D gene: NA; clone size: NA; J gene: TRBJ1-1; V gene: TRBV29-1; CDR3 protein: CSVQGHVNTEAFF; CDR3 DNA: TGCAGCGTTCAAGGACACGTGAACACTGAAGCTTTCTTT
D gene: TRBD2; clone size: few; J gene: TRBJ2-3; V gene: TRBV7-2; CDR3 protein: CASSPWTSSTDTQYF; CDR3 DNA: TGTGCCAGCAGCCCATGGACTAGCAGCACAGATACGCAGTATTTT
D gene: NA; clone size: NA; J gene: TRBJ1-3; V gene: TRBV15; CDR3 protein: CATSRDIFGNTIYF; CDR3 DNA: TGTGCCACCAGCAGAGATATCTTTGGAAACACCATATATTTT
D gene: NA; clone size: NA; J gene: TRBJ1-4; V gene: TRBV2; CDR3 protein: CASSRLTGTNEKLFF; CDR3 DNA: TGTGCCAGCAGCAGACTTACAGGGACTAATGAAAAACTGTTTTTT
D gene: NA; clone size: NA; J gene: TRBJ2-2; V gene: TRBV15; CDR3 protein: CATSGTWRANTGELFF; CDR3 DNA: TGTGCCACCAGCGGGACGTGGCGAGCGAACACCGGGGAGCTGTTTTTT
D gene: TRBD2; clone size: NA; J gene: TRBJ2-5; V gene: TRBV5-4; CDR3 protein: CASSLGGTTQETQYF; CDR3 DNA: TGTGCCAGCAGCTTGGGGGGGACTACCCAAGAGACCCAGTACTTC
D gene: NA; clone size: NA; J gene: TRBJ2-2; V gene: TRBV27; CDR3 protein: CASNTWVPGELFF; CDR3 DNA: TGTGCCAGCAATACCTGGGTCCCCGGGGAGCTGTTTTTT
D gene: NA; clone size: NA; J gene: TRBJ1-2; V gene: TRBV5-6; CDR3 protein: CASSPGKGGYTF; CDR3 DNA: TGTGCCAGCAGCCCGGGGAAGGGTGGCTACACCTTC
D gene: NA; clone size: NA; J gene: TRBJ2-7; V gene: TRBV1; CDR3 protein: CTSSQDETRQGIYEQYF; CDR3 DNA: TGCACCAGCAGCCAAGACGAAACAAGACAGGGAATCTACGAGCAGTACTTC
D gene: NA; clone size: NA; J gene: TRBJ2-3; V gene: TRBV20-1; CDR3 protein: CSADGDTQYF; CDR3 DNA: TGCAGTGCTGACGGAGATACGCAGTATTTT
D gene: NA; clone size: NA; J gene: TRBJ1-2; V gene: TRBV7-9; CDR3 protein: CASSLAYGYTF; CDR3 DNA: TGTGCCAGCAGCTTGGCCTATGGCTACACCTTC
D gene: NA; clone size: NA; J gene: TRBJ1-1; V gene: TRBV7-9; CDR3 protein: CASSLTRGGSEAFF; CDR3 DNA: TGTGCCAGCAGCTTAACCCGGGGAGGGAGTGAAGCTTTCTTT
D gene: NA; clone size: NA; J gene: TRBJ1-5; V gene: TRBV20-1; CDR3 protein: CSATDSRGSVQHF; CDR3 DNA: TGCAGTGCTACTGACAGCCGCGGTAGTGTCCAGCATTTT
D gene: NA; clone size: NA; J gene: TRBJ2-2; V gene: TRBV5-1; CDR3 protein: CASSLGQGGTGELFF; CDR3 DNA: TGCGCCAGCAGCTTGGGTCAGGGGGGCACCGGGGAGCTGTTTTTT
D gene: NA; clone size: NA; J gene: TRBJ1-5; V gene: TRBV19; CDR3 protein: CASRPDSNSNQPQHF; CDR3 DNA: TGTGCCAGTAGACCTGACAGCAATAGCAATCAGCCCCAGCATTTT
D gene: NA; clone size: NA; J gene: TRBJ1-6; V gene: TRBV30; CDR3 protein: CAWSVRGIGSPLHF; CDR3 DNA: TGTGCCTGGAGTGTTAGAGGGATTGGTTCACCCCTCCACTTT
D gene: NA; clone size: NA; J gene: TRBJ2-2; V gene: TRBV2; CDR3 protein: CASRKRGETGELFF; CDR3 DNA: TGTGCCAGCAGGAAACGGGGTGAGACCGGGGAGCTGTTTTTT
D gene: NA; clone size: NA; J gene: TRBJ1-6; V gene: TRBV2; CDR3 protein: CAITGQHNSPLHF; CDR3 DNA: TGTGCCATAACCGGACAACATAATTCACCCCTCCACTTT
D gene: NA; clone size: NA; J gene: TRBJ2-5; V gene: TRBV18; CDR3 protein: CASSLSAGGETQYF; CDR3 DNA: TGTGCCAGCTCACTCTCCGCCGGCGGGGAGACCCAGTACTTC
D gene: NA; clone size: NA; J gene: TRBJ2-7; V gene: TRBV4-1; CDR3 protein: CASSLKLGRSSSYEQYF; CDR3 DNA: TGCGCCAGCAGCCTTAAATTGGGGCGGTCGAGCTCCTACGAGCAGTACTTC
D gene: NA; clone size: NA; J gene: TRBJ2-5; V gene: TRBV5-1; CDR3 protein: CASSLWGPQETQYF; CDR3 DNA: TGCGCCAGCAGCTTGTGGGGCCCTCAAGAGACCCAGTACTTC
D gene: NA; clone size: NA; J gene: TRBJ1-3; V gene: TRBV6-5; CDR3 protein: CASSYSNRDHTIYF; CDR3 DNA: TGTGCCAGCAGTTACTCGAACAGGGACCACACCATATATTTT
D gene: NA; clone size: NA; J gene: TRBJ2-1; V gene: TRBV5-1; CDR3 protein: CASSSWTGEQFF; CDR3 DNA: TGCGCCAGCAGCTCGTGGACGGGTGAGCAGTTCTTC
D gene: NA; clone size: NA; J gene: TRBJ2-7; V gene: TRBV7-8; CDR3 protein: CASSPSYEQYF; CDR3 DNA: TGTGCCAGCAGCCCCTCCTACGAGCAGTACTTC
D gene: TRBD1; clone size: NA; J gene: TRBJ2-7; V gene: TRBV6-2/TRBV6-3; CDR3 protein: CASSYSGTVIEQYF; CDR3 DNA: TGTGCCAGCAGTTACTCAGGGACAGTGATCGAGCAGTACTTC
D gene: TRBD1; clone size: many; J gene: TRBJ2-7; V gene: TRBV6-2/TRBV6-3; CDR3 protein: CASSRQGYEQYF; CDR3 DNA: TGTGCCAGCAGCCGACAGGGTTACGAGCAGTACTTC
D gene: TRBD1; clone size: NA; J gene: TRBJ2-1; V gene: TRBV5-1; CDR3 protein: CASSYTGVGEQFF; CDR3 DNA: TGCGCCAGCAGCTACACAGGGGTAGGTGAGCAGTTCTTC
D gene: NA; clone size: few; J gene: TRBJ1-4; V gene: TRBV7-9; CDR3 protein: CASSLWGANEKLFF; CDR3 DNA: TGTGCCAGCAGCTTATGGGGGGCTAATGAAAAACTGTTTTTT
D gene: NA; clone size: NA; J gene: TRBJ2-2; V gene: TRBV2; CDR3 protein: CASHNEMNTGELFF; CDR3 DNA: TGTGCCAGCCATAACGAGATGAACACCGGGGAGCTGTTTTTT
D gene: NA; clone size: NA; J gene: TRBJ1-6; V gene: TRBV9; CDR3 protein: CASSSGDGRNSPLHF; CDR3 DNA: TGTGCCAGCAGCTCAGGGGACGGCCGAAATTCACCCCTCCACTTT
D gene: NA; clone size: NA; J gene: TRBJ2-2; V gene: TRBV7-6; CDR3 protein: CASSLDTGELFF; CDR3 DNA: TGTGCCAGCAGCTTGGATACCGGGGAGCTGTTTTTT
D gene: NA; clone size: once; J gene: TRBJ1-1; V gene: TRBV21-1; CDR3 protein: CASSKQRWDRENTEAFF; CDR3 DNA: TGTGCCAGCAGCAAGCAAAGATGGGACAGGGAGAACACTGAAGCTTTCTTT
D gene: TRBD2; clone size: once; J gene: TRBJ2-2; V gene: TRBV4-3; CDR3 protein: CASSQESAGGSGELFF; CDR3 DNA: TGCGCCAGCAGCCAAGAGTCGGCGGGGGGTTCCGGGGAGCTGTTTTTT
D gene: NA; clone size: NA; J gene: TRBJ1-2; V gene: TRBV3-1/TRBV3-2; CDR3 protein: CASSQQSNYGYTF; CDR3 DNA: TGTGCCAGCAGCCAGCAGTCTAACTATGGCTACACCTTC
D gene: NA; clone size: few; J gene: TRBJ2-2; V gene: TRBV7-9; CDR3 protein: CASSSTPVKTGELFF; CDR3 DNA: TGTGCCAGCAGCTCCACGCCAGTAAAGACTGGGGAGCTGTTTTTT
D gene: TRBD1; clone size: few; J gene: TRBJ2-1; V gene: TRBV27; CDR3 protein: CASSLSGQGAMSSYNEQFF; CDR3 DNA: TGTGCCAGCAGTTTATCCGGACAGGGGGCTATGAGCTCCTACAATGAGCAGTTCTTC
D gene: TRBD1; clone size: NA; J gene: TRBJ1-2; V gene: TRBV7-2; CDR3 protein: CASSLGPLSPGQGARGYTF; CDR3 DNA: TGTGCCAGCAGCTTAGGCCCCCTATCTCCGGGACAGGGGGCGCGTGGCTACACCTTC